The sample holds a few counts of the clone carrying this T cell receptor beta chain. Its target is unknown. The data originate from a study of T cell repertoires in cytomegalovirus infection. Study-level information: HLA-C-restricted CMV epitopes, recently identified, and well-studied HLA-B-restricted ones were used by the study. Study-wide results and caveats: Summed frequency of shared TCR beta families picked out CMV carriers who also had the relevant HLA. CMV-specific TCR beta clonotypes restricted by HLA-C were the ones dominating the ex vivo response.

TCRdb re-called the reads through MiXCR, storing one row per CDR3 protein. The sample lists a few hundred thousand distinct CDR3 sequences, 40% seen once, with 48% in the top ten. The sequencing used cultured PBMCs, collected from culture after CMV antigen stimulation. This receptor was obtained from a human donor in good health (CMV status not recorded). Some clones in this sample may be carry-over from other donors' samples.

DNA of the CDR3: TGTGCCAGCAGTTTAAACGGTCCACAAGAGACCCAGTACTTC. As protein: CASSLNGPQETQYF. The chain is built from TRBV12-3 or TRBV12-4 and TRBJ2-5; D unresolved. The CDR3 is 14 amino acids. The V and J ends lost 2 bases and 2 bases respectively, with 9 bases between them.